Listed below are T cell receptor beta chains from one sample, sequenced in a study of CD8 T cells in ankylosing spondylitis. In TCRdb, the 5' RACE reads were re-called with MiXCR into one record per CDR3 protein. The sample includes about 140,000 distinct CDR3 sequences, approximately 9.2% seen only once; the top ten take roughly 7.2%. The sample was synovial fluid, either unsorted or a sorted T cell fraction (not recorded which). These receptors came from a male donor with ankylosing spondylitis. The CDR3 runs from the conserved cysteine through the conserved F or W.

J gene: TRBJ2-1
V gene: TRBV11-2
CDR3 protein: CASSLERGHNEQFF

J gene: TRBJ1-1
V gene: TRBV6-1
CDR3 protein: CASSPTGLGAFF

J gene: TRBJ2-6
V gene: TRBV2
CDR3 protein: CASRRQASGANVLTF

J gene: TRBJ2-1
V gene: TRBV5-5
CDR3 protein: CASSFRQGLTYNEQFF

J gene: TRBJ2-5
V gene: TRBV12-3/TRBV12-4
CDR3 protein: CASSPRGSGVGQETQYF

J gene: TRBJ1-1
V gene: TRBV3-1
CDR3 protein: CAAGTLSTEAFF

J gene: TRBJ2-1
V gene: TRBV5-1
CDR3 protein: CASSLGGTSVNEQFF

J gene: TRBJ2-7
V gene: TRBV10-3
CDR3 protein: CAISEQGAYEQYF

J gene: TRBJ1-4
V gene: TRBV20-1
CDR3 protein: CSATVGTGREKLFF

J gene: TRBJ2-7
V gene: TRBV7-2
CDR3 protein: CASSLARGNEQYF

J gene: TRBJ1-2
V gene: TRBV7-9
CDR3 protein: CASSRGQGAEYGYTF

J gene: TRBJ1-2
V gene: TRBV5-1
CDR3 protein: CASRTTGAGRNYGYTF

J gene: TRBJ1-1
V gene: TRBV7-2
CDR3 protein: CASSPAGRQAFF

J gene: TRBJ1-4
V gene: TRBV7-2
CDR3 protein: CASTDREGEKLFF

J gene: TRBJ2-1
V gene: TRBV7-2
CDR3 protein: CASSFRVAGENEQFF

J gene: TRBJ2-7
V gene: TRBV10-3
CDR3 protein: CATAGTYEQYF

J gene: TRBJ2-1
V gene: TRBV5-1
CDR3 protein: CASSLGGLAGVKEQFF

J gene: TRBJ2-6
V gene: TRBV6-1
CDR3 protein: CASSEWGELSGANVLTF

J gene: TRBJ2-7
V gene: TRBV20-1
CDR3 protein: CSAPGLAGVNEQYF

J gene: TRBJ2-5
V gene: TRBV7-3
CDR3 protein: CASSYNARETQYF

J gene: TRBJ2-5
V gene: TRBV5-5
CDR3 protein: CASSSSWPGQGGQETQYF

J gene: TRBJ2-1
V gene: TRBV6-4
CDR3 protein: CASSVRQGNKNEQFF

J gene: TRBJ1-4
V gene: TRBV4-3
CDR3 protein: CASSQNRATNEKLFF

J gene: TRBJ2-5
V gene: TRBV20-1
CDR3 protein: CSARDRNRAQETQYF

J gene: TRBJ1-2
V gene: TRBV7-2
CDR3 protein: CASSPRGKPYGYTF

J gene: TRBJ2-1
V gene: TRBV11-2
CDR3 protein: CASSIRDSWDEQFF

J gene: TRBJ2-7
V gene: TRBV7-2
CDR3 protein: CASSGDGFYEQYF

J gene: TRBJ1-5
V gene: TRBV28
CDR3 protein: CASSSSGRGNQPQHF

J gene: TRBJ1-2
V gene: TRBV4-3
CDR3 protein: CASSQEENGYGYTF

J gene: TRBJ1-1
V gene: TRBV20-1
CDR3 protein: CSASQTGNTEAFF

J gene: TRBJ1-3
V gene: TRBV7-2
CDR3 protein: CASSPTGNGNTIYF

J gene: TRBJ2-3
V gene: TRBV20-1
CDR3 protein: CRITGGNTDTQYF